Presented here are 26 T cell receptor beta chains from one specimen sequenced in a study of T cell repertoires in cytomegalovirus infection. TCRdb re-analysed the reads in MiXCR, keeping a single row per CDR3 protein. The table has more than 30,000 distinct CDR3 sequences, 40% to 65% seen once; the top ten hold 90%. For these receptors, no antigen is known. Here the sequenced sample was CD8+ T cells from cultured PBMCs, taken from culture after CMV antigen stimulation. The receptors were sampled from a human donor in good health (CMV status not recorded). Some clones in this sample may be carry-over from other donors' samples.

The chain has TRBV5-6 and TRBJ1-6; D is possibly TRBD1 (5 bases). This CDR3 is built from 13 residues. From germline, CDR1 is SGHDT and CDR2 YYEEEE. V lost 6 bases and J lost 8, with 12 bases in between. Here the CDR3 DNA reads TGTGCCAGCACCCTCCAGGGTTATTCACCCCTCCACTTT. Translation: CASTLQGYSPLHF.

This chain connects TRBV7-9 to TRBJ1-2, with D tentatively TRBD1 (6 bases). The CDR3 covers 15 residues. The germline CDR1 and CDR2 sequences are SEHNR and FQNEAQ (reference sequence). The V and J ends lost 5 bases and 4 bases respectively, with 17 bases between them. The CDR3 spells CASSDPGDTIYGYTF. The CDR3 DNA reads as TGTGCCAGCAGCGACCCCGGGGACACCATCTATGGCTACACCTTC. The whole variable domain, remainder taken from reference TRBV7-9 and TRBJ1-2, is DTGVSQNPRHKITKRGQNVTFRCDPISEHNRLYWYRQTLGQGPEFLTYFQNEAQLEKSRLLSDRFSAERPKGSFSTLEIQRTEQGDSAMYLCASSDPGDTIYGYTFGSGTRLTVV.

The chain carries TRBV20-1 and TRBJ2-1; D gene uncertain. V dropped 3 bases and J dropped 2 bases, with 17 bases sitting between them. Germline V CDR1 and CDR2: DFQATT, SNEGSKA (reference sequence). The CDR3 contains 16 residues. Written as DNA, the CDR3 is TGCAGTGCTAGCCCTTTATCGGAGATCGCCTACAATGAGCAGTTCTTC. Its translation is CSASPLSEIAYNEQFF.

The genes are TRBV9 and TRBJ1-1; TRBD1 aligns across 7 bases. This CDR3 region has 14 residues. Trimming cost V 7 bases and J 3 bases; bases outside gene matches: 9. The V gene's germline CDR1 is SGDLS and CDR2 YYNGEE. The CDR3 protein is CASGQGGADTEAFF. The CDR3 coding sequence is TGTGCCAGCGGTCAGGGGGGCGCGGACACTGAAGCTTTCTTT.

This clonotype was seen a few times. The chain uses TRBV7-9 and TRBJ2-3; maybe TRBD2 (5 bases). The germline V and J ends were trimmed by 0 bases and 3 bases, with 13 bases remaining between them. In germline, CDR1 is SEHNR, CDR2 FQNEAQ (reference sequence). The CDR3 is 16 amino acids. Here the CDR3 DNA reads TGTGCCAGCAGCTTAGCGCGGGTTGGTGGGACAGATACGCAGTATTTT. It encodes CASSLARVGGTDTQYF.

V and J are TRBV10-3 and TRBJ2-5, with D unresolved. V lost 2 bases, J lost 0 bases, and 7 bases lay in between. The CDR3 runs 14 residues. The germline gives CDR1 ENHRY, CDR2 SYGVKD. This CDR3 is CAISEPTNQETQYF. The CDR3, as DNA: TGTGCCATCAGTGAGCCGACGAACCAAGAGACCCAGTACTTC.

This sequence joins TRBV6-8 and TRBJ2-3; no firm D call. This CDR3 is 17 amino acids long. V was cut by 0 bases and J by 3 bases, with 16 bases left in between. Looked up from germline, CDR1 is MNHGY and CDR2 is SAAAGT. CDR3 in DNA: TGTGCCAGCAGTTACTCCTCTCGTCCACTACGTACAGATACGCAGTATTTT. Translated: CASSYSSRPLRTDTQYF.

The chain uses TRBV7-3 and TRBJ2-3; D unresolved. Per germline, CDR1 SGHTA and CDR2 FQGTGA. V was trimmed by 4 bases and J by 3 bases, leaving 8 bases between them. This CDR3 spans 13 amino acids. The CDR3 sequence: CASSSLSTDTQYF. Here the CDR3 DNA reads TGTGCCAGCAGCTCCCTCTCAACAGATACGCAGTATTTT.

The CDR3: CASTGQGGYNEQFF. As DNA, the CDR3 is TGTGCCAGCACCGGACAGGGGGGCTACAATGAGCAGTTCTTC. The chain has TRBV27 and TRBJ2-1; 10 bases fit TRBD1. The CDR3 contains 14 residues. CDR1 is MNHEY and CDR2 is SMNVEV in the germline V gene (reference sequence). V dropped 7 bases and J dropped 3; count of bases not matched to a gene: 3.

The DNA of the CDR3 is TGTGCCAGCAGTTTCAACACCGGGGAGCTGTTTTTT. Translating gives CASSFNTGELFF. J is TRBJ2-2 and V is TRBV27, with unresolved D. Trimming stripped 3 bases from V and 2 bases from J, with 1 base between. CDR3 length: 12 amino acids. Germline CDR1 MNHEY, CDR2 SMNVEV (reference sequence).

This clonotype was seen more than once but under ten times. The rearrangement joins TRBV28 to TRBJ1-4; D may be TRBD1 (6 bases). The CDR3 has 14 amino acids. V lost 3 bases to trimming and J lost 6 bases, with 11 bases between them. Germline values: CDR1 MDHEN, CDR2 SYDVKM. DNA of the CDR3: TGTGCCAGCAGTTTTTACAGGGAGGATGAAAAACTGTTTTTT. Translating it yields CASSFYREDEKLFF.

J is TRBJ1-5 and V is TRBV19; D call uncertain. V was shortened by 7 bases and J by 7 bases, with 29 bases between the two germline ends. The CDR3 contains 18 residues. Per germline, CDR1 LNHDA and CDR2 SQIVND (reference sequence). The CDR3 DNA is TGTGCCAGTAAACCTCCCCCCACCGTAGGCCGACCGCGACAGCCCCAGCATTTT. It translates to CASKPPPTVGRPRQPQHF.

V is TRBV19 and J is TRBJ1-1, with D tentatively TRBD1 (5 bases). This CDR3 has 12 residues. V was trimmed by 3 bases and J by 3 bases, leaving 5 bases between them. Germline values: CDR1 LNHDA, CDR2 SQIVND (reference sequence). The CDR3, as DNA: TGTGCCAGTAGTATGGGGGACACTGAAGCTTTCTTT. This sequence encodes CASSMGDTEAFF. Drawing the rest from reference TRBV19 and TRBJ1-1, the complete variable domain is DGGITQSPKYLFRKEGQNVTLSCEQNLNHDAMYWYRQDPGQGLRLIYYSQIVNDFQKGDIAEGYSVSREKKESFPLTVTSAQKNPTAFYLCASSMGDTEAFFGQGTRLTVV.

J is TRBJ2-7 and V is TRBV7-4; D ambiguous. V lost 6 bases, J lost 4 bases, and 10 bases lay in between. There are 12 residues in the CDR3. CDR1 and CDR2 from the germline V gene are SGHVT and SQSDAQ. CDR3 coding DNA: TGTGCCAGCAGTATAAACGGGTACGAGCAGTACTTC. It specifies CASSINGYEQYF.

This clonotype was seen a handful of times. CDR3 region: CASSFRLAGALTGELFF. In nucleotides, the CDR3 is TGTGCCAGCAGCTTCCGACTAGCGGGGGCCCTGACCGGGGAGCTGTTTTTT. The gene calls are TRBV7-6 and TRBJ2-2; the match to TRBD2 covers 12 bases. CDR1 is SGHVS and CDR2 is FNYEAQ in the germline V gene. V lost 3 bases, J lost 5 bases, and 7 bases stayed unmatched. There are 17 residues in the CDR3. The full variable domain, rest sourced from reference TRBV7-6 and TRBJ2-2, is GAGVSQSPRYKVTKRGQDVALRCDPISGHVSLYWYRQALGQGPEFLTYFNYEAQQDKSGLPNDRFSAERPEGSISTLTIQRTEQRDSAMYRCASSFRLAGALTGELFFGEGSRLTVL.

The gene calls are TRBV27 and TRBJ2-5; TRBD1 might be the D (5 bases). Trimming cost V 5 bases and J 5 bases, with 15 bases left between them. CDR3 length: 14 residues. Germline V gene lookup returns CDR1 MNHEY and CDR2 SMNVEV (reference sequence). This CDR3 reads CASSATTAQETQYF. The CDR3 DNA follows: TGTGCCAGCAGTGCCACGACAGCCCAGGAGACCCAGTACTTC.

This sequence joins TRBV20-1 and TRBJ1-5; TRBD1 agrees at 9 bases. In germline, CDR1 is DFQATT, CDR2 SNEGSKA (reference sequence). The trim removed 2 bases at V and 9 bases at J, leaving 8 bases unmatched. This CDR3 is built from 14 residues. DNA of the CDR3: TGCAGTGCTAGATACCGACAGGGGGGACCGCCCCAGCATTTT. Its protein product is CSARYRQGGPPQHF.

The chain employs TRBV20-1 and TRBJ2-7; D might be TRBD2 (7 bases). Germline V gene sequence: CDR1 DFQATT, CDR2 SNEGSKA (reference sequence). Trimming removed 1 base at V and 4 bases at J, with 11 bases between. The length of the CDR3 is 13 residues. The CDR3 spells CSARVQGGYEQYF. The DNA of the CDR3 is TGCAGTGCTAGAGTACAGGGAGGGTACGAGCAGTACTTC.

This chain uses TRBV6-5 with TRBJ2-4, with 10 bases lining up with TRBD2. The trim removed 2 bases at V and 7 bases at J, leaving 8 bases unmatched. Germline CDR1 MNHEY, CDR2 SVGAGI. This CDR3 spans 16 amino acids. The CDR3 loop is CASSYGPAGGRNIQYF. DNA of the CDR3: TGTGCCAGCAGTTACGGCCCAGCGGGAGGGCGTAACATTCAGTACTTC.

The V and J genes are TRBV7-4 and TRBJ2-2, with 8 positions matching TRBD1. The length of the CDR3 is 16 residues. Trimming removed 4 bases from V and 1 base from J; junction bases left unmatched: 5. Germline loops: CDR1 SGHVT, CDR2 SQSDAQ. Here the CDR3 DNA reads TGTGCCAGCAGCTCAGCCGGGACAGGGAACACCGGGGAGCTGTTTTTT. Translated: CASSSAGTGNTGELFF.

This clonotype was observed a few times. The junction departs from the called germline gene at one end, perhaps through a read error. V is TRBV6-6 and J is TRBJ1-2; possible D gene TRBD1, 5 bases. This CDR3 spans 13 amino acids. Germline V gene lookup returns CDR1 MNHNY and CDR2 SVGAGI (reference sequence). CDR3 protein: CASTLGRNSGYTF. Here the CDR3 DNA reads TGTGCCAGCACCTTGGGACGTAACTCTGGCTACACCTTC.

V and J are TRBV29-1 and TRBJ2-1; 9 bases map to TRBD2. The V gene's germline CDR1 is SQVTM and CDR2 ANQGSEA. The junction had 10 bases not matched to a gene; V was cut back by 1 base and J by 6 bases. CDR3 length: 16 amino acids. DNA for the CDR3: TGCAGCGTTGAAGGGTCTAGCGGGGCGTCCAGCAATGAGCAGTTCTTC. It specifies CSVEGSSGASSNEQFF.

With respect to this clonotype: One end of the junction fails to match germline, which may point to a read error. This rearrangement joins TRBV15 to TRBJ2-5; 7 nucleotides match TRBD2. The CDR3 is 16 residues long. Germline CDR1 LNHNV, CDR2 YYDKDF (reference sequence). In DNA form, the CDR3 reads TGTGCCACCAGCATCTTAATCGGGGCGGGAGAGAGGACCCAGAACTTC. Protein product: CATSILIGAGERTQNF.

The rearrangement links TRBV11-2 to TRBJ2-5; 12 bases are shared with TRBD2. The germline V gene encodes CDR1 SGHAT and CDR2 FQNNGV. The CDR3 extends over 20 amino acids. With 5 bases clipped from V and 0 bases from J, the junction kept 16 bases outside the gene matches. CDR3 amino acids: CASSPTGLAGKGDYQETQYF. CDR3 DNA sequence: TGTGCCAGCAGCCCGACGGGACTAGCGGGCAAAGGGGATTACCAAGAGACCCAGTACTTC.

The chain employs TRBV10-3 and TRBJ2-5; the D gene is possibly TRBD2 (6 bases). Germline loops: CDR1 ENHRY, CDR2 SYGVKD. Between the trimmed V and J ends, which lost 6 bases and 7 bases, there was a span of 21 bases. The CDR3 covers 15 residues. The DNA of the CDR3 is TGTGCCATCAGCCGAACAGAAACATTCGGGGGGACCCAGTACTTC. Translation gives CAISRTETFGGTQYF.

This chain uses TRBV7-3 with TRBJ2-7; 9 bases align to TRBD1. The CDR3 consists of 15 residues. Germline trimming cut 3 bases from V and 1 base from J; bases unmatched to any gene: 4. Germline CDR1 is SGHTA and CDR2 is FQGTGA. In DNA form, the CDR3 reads TGTGCCAGCAGCTTCGACGGGACAGGGTCCTACGAGCAGTACTTC. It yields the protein CASSFDGTGSYEQYF.